This passage covers 15 T cell receptor beta chains from one sample sequenced in a study of radiotherapy plus CTLA-4 blockade in lung cancer. The assay was immunoSEQ multiplex PCR, and TCRdb's table has in-frame clones only and misses some. The data hold 80,000 or so clones, with under 85% observed a single time. The sequenced sample was peripheral blood, obtained from a patient treated with radiotherapy plus ipilimumab. The receptors here all came from a human donor with non-small cell lung cancer who had stable disease on radiotherapy plus ipilimumab.

About this clone: The same CDR3 arises from other DNA sequences in this sample as well. The rearrangement joins TRBV5-1 to TRBJ2-5; no definite D call. Germline V lookup: CDR1 SGHRS, CDR2 YFSETQ. The V gene lost 3 bases and the J gene lost 5 bases, with 17 bases spanning the gap. The CDR3 consists of 15 residues. CDR3 sequence: CASSYNPGQQETQYF. The DNA for the CDR3 is TGCGCCAGCAGCTATAACCCGGGTCAACAGGAGACCCAGTACTTC.

The chain uses TRBV7-6 and TRBJ2-7, with 16 nucleotides matching TRBD2. With 0 bases clipped from V and 2 bases from J, the junction kept 10 bases outside the gene matches. The CDR3 loop spans 20 amino acids. The germline V gene has CDR1 SGHVS and CDR2 FNYEAQ. CDR3 nucleotides: TGTGCCAGCAGCTTAGCGCCAGGGACTAGCGGGAGGGCAACCACCTACGAGCAGTACTTC. This sequence encodes CASSLAPGTSGRATTYEQYF.

In this sample, this clone turned up once. This chain connects TRBV5-4 to TRBJ2-7, with TRBD1 identical over 9 bases. Germline trimming cut 2 bases from V and 6 bases from J; bases unmatched to any gene: 3. Germline loops: CDR1 SGHNT, CDR2 YYREEE (reference sequence). This CDR3 has 13 amino acids. CDR3 coding DNA: TGTGCCAGCAGCTTACAGGGGGCTTCCGAGCAGTACTTC. Its translation: CASSLQGASEQYF.

The chain has TRBV7-9 and TRBJ2-2; TRBD1 matches 7 bases. V was pared by 5 bases and J by 4 bases, with 10 bases of the junction left unmatched. This CDR3 contains 16 residues. Germline values: CDR1 SEHNR, CDR2 FQNEAQ (reference sequence). The CDR3 nucleotides are TGTGCCAGCAGCCCTCGCCCCCGGACAGGCACCGGGGAGCTGTTTTTT. This codes for CASSPRPRTGTGELFF.

Here the CDR3 reads CASSAQGYTEAFF. CDR3 DNA sequence: TGCGCCAGCAGCGCACAGGGATATACTGAAGCTTTCTTT. The chain employs TRBV5-1 and TRBJ1-1, with a weak D call TRBD1 (6 bases). Germline loops: CDR1 SGHRS, CDR2 YFSETQ. The V end lost 4 bases, the J end lost 5 bases, and 12 bases lay between the germline ends. The CDR3 has 13 amino acids.

The genes are TRBV5-1 and TRBJ2-5; 11 bases fit TRBD2. The tail of the sequence fits TRBJ2-7 better, so the J call may be wrong. Looked up from germline, CDR1 is SGHRS and CDR2 is YFSETQ. The CDR3 length is 16 residues. The CDR3 spells CASSSRPGLAAYEQYF. The CDR3 DNA reads TGCGCCAGCAGCTCACGACCGGGACTAGCGGCCTACGAGCAGTACTTC.

In this sample, this clone turned up once. The gene calls are TRBV5-4 and TRBJ2-3; tentatively, D is TRBD2 (5 bases). CDR3 length equals 16 residues. Germline lookup yields CDR1 SGHNT and CDR2 YYREEE (reference sequence). The germline V and J ends were trimmed by 0 bases and 4 bases, with 15 bases remaining between them. The CDR3 DNA sequence: TGTGCCAGCAGCTTGGTGTCGGGGAGAGGCGCAGATACGCAGTATTTT. Encoded protein: CASSLVSGRGADTQYF.

CDR3 amino acids: CASSQESMNTEAFF. CDR3 sequence (DNA): TGTGCCAGCAGCCAAGAATCGATGAACACTGAAGCTTTCTTT. The chain carries TRBV14 and TRBJ1-1; the D is unclear. CDR1 SGHDN and CDR2 FVKESK come from the germline V gene. V dropped 0 bases and J dropped 0 bases, with 5 bases sitting between them. The length of the CDR3 is 14 residues.

This clone was seen a few times. The V gene is TRBV7-3, the J gene TRBJ2-1; TRBD2 matches 11 bases. CDR3 length: 16 residues. Trimming took 6 bases from V and 7 from J; bases not matched to a gene: 11. Germline V gene sequence: CDR1 SGHTA, CDR2 FQGTGA. As DNA, the CDR3 is TGTGCCAGCAGTCCTCTAGCGGGGGGCCAAAGTAATGAGCAGTTCTTC. Translating gives CASSPLAGGQSNEQFF. The full variable domain, rest sourced from reference TRBV7-3 and TRBJ2-1, is GAGVSQTPSNKVTEKGKYVELRCDPISGHTALYWYRQSLGQGPEFLIYFQGTGAADDSGLPNDRFFAVRPEGSVSTLKIQRTERGDSAVYLCASSPLAGGQSNEQFFGPGTRLTVL.

The V call is TRBV5-1, the J call TRBJ2-5; possible D gene TRBD2, 7 bases. The CDR3 runs 15 residues. V was pared by 0 bases and J by 1 base, with 10 bases between. Germline assignment: CDR1 SGHRS and CDR2 YFSETQ. The CDR3 spells CASSLEGGGQETQYF. DNA for the CDR3: TGCGCCAGCAGCTTGGAGGGAGGGGGCCAAGAGACCCAGTACTTC.

V is TRBV10-2 and J is TRBJ1-5; TRBD1 aligns across 7 bases. J lost 7 bases, V lost 3 bases, and 3 bases had no gene match. Per the germline V gene, CDR1 is WSHSY and CDR2 is SAAADI. The CDR3 loop spans 13 amino acids. The CDR3 region has the DNA TGCGCCAGCAGTGAACGACAGGGCCAGCCCCAGCATTTT. This encodes CASSERQGQPQHF.

V usage is TRBV28 and J usage is TRBJ2-2; 11 nucleotides line up with TRBD2. The germline gives CDR1 MDHEN, CDR2 SYDVKM. The CDR3 contains 15 residues. V was pared by 7 bases and J by 6 bases, with 7 bases of the junction left unmatched. CDR3 sequence (DNA): TGTGCCAGCATTAGCGGGGGGGTCGCGTCCGGGGAGCTGTTTTTT. Its protein is CASISGGVASGELFF.

This chain connects TRBV28 to TRBJ1-6; D may be TRBD1 (6 bases). The CDR3 consists of 15 residues. The V end was cut by 3 bases, the J end by 5 bases, with 11 bases between. In germline, CDR1 is MDHEN, CDR2 SYDVKM. The CDR3: CASSLGTSDNSPLHF. In DNA, the CDR3 is TGTGCCAGCAGTTTGGGGACAAGCGATAATTCACCCCTCCACTTT.

The chain links TRBV6-6 to TRBJ2-1; a possible D gene is TRBD1 (7 bases). This CDR3 has 16 residues. Germline V gene sequence: CDR1 MNHNY, CDR2 SVGAGI (reference sequence). Trimming took off 0 bases at V and 3 bases at J, with 12 bases between the two ends. CDR3 loop: CASSYSSRGDYNEQFF. CDR3 bases: TGTGCCAGCAGTTACTCGTCCAGGGGGGACTACAATGAGCAGTTCTTC.

The chain uses TRBV9 and TRBJ2-6; the D gene is possibly TRBD1 (6 bases). V was cut by 1 base and J by 10 bases, with 24 bases left in between. This CDR3 region has 18 residues. Germline V lookup: CDR1 SGDLS, CDR2 YYNGEE. CDR3 amino acids: CASSVNVPMTGVQNVLTF. CDR3 bases: TGTGCCAGCAGCGTAAATGTTCCGATGACAGGAGTTCAAAACGTCCTGACTTTC.